One and the same sample provided the 28 T cell receptor beta chains below, sequenced in a study of blood T cell dynamics during melanoma immunotherapy. Sequencing used immunoSEQ multiplex PCR; TCRdb keeps in-frame clones, though not all of them. The sample lists fewer than 18,000 clones; over 75% were seen once. Time point: pre-treatment baseline. The source material was blood, sampled from a patient treated with checkpoint blockade. The receptors derive from a human donor with melanoma.

The chain has TRBV5-4 and TRBJ2-5; D tentatively fits TRBD1 or TRBD2 (5 bases each). Germline CDR1 SGHNT, CDR2 YYREEE (reference sequence). The V end lost 5 bases, the J end lost 2 bases, and 13 bases lay between the germline ends. This CDR3 has 14 residues. CDR3 bases: TGTGCCAGCAGTACTGGGACCGTGCAAGAGACCCAGTACTTC. This encodes CASSTGTVQETQYF.

The rearrangement links TRBV10-3 to TRBJ2-1; 8 bases are a match to TRBD1. V lost 2 bases and J lost 8; bases outside the gene matches: 8. Per the germline V gene, CDR1 is ENHRY and CDR2 is SYGVKD. The length of the CDR3 is 15 residues. CDR3 region: CAISEGDRGGYEQFF. The CDR3 coding sequence is TGTGCCATCAGTGAGGGCGACAGGGGTGGTTATGAGCAGTTCTTC.

This chain connects TRBV11-2 to TRBJ2-3; D possibly corresponds to TRBD2 (5 bases). This CDR3 is built from 12 residues. In germline, CDR1 is SGHAT, CDR2 FQNNGV. The ends were cut back, 6 bases at V and 3 bases at J, with 7 bases in the middle. In DNA form, the CDR3 reads TGTGCCAGCAGAGAGGGAACAGATACGCAGTATTTT. This gives the protein CASREGTDTQYF. The full variable domain, with the rest looked up from reference TRBV11-2 and TRBJ2-3, is EAGVAQSPRYKIIEKRQSVAFWCNPISGHATLYWYQQILGQGPKLLIQFQNNGVVDDSQLPKDRFSAERLKGVDSTLKIQPAKLEDSAVYLCASREGTDTQYFGPGTRLTVL.

This clone has a single count. The chain is built from TRBV30 and TRBJ2-7; D gene uncertain. Trimming cost V 0 bases and J 7 bases, with 7 bases left between them. CDR3 length equals 11 residues. The germline CDR1 and CDR2 sequences are GTSNPN and SVGIG (reference sequence). CDR3 DNA sequence: TGTGCCTGGAGTGTAATCGGGGAGCAGTACTTC. It codes for CAWSVIGEQYF.

This clone was detected only once. The chain carries TRBV11-3 and TRBJ2-2; D is possibly TRBD1 or TRBD2 (5 bases each). Per germline, CDR1 SGHNT and CDR2 YENEEA. V was cut by 5 bases and J by 3 bases, with 16 bases left in between. This CDR3 comprises 16 residues. For the CDR3, the DNA is TGTGCCAGCAGCCCACCCGGGACGGCCTACACCGGGGAGCTGTTTTTT. Translated, it gives CASSPPGTAYTGELFF.

In nucleotides, the CDR3 is TGTGCCAGCAGGACCCCATTAAACTATGGCTACACCTTC. This sequence encodes CASRTPLNYGYTF. The chain has TRBV28 and TRBJ1-2; unclear D gene. CDR1 MDHEN and CDR2 SYDVKM come from the germline V gene. The CDR3 runs to 13 residues. Trimming removed 6 bases from V and 2 bases from J, with 10 bases in between.

This chain connects TRBV30 to TRBJ2-7; no firm D call. Germline CDR1 and CDR2: GTSNPN and SVGIG (reference sequence). The CDR3 loop spans 12 amino acids. V lost 0 bases, J lost 5 bases, and 8 bases lay in between. The CDR3 loop is CAWSVLADEQYF. As DNA, the CDR3 is TGTGCCTGGAGTGTCCTCGCAGACGAGCAGTACTTC.

The CDR3 loop reads CASVTGQGFSPLHF. The CDR3 DNA sequence: TGTGCCAGCGTAACGGGACAGGGGTTTTCACCCCTCCACTTT. The V and J genes are TRBV6-6 and TRBJ1-6; 10 bases line up with TRBD1. The J segment lost 9 bases and the V segment lost 8 bases, leaving 7 bases of the junction unmatched. The germline CDR1 and CDR2 sequences are MNHNY and SVGAGI (reference sequence). The CDR3 contains 14 residues.

The chain carries TRBV5-1 and TRBJ1-5, with TRBD1 matching 7 bases. The CDR3 loop spans 16 amino acids. The ends lost 1 base at V and 5 bases at J; junction bases unmatched: 9. Germline CDR1 reads SGHRS; CDR2 reads YFSETQ. As DNA, the CDR3 is TGCGCCAGCAGCTTGACGCCGGGACAGCAATATCAGCCCCAGCATTTT. Its translation is CASSLTPGQQYQPQHF.

This clone is a singleton in its sample. The V and J genes are TRBV11-3 and TRBJ2-3; a weak D match, TRBD2 (6 bases). The length of the CDR3 is 13 residues. V was shortened by 5 bases and J by 1 base, with 7 bases between the two germline ends. Germline loops: CDR1 SGHNT, CDR2 YENEEA. CDR3 bases: TGTGCCAGCAGCGGAGGGCGCACAGATACGCAGTATTTT. Translation gives CASSGGRTDTQYF. The complete variable domain, with remaining parts taken from reference TRBV11-3 and TRBJ2-3, reads EAGVVQSPRYKIIEKKQPVAFWCNPISGHNTLYWYLQNLGQGPELLIRYENEEAVDDSQLPKDRFSAERLKGVDSTLKIQPAELGDSAVYLCASSGGRTDTQYFGPGTRLTVL.

The chain joins TRBV7-3 to TRBJ1-5; D uncertain. Germline assignment: CDR1 SGHTA and CDR2 FQGTGA. With 8 bases removed from V and 1 base from J, the gap between germline ends came to 6 bases. The CDR3 contains 12 residues. As DNA, the CDR3 is TGTGCCAGCGGGGAGAGCAATCAGCCCCAGCATTTT. Amino acid sequence: CASGESNQPQHF.

The gene calls are TRBV7-3 and TRBJ2-1; TRBD2 aligns across 11 bases. Per germline, CDR1 SGHTA and CDR2 FQGTGA. J lost 10 bases, V lost 7 bases, and 6 bases had no gene match. The CDR3 is 13 amino acids. The CDR3 here is CASTSGLAEEQFF. DNA of the CDR3: TGTGCCAGCACCTCGGGACTAGCGGAGGAGCAGTTCTTC.

A word on this clone: The germline gene is not matched at one end of the junction; a read error may be the cause. The chain joins TRBV7-2 to TRBJ1-2, with D possibly matching TRBD1 (6 bases). The length of the CDR3 is 12 residues. Germline CDR1 SGHTA, CDR2 FQGNSA. The CDR3 DNA reads TGCGCCAGCAGCGGACAGAGCTATGGCTACACCTTC. It specifies CASSGQSYGYTF. Drawing the rest from reference TRBV7-2 and TRBJ1-2, the complete variable domain is GAGVSQSPSNKVTEKGKDVELRCDPISGHTALYWYRQSLGQGLEFLIYFQGNSAPDKSGLPSDRFSAERTGGSVSTLTIQRTQQEDSAVYLCASSGQSYGYTFGSGTRLTVV.

V usage is TRBV6-6 and J usage is TRBJ2-5; 11 bases agree with TRBD1. Germline V gene data show CDR1 as MNHNY and CDR2 as SVGAGI (reference sequence). CDR3 length: 15 amino acids. Germline trimming cut 6 bases from V and 5 bases from J; bases unmatched to any gene: 8. The CDR3 DNA reads TGTGCCAGCAGATGGGGACAGGGGGTGAGGGAGACCCAGTACTTC. Translating it yields CASRWGQGVRETQYF.

The chain combines TRBV30 with TRBJ1-6; D gene uncertain. Germline CDR1 is GTSNPN and CDR2 is SVGIG (reference sequence). The ends were cut back, 6 bases at V and 7 bases at J, with 7 bases in the middle. The CDR3 loop spans 11 amino acids. CDR3 amino acids: CACGPNSPLHF. DNA for the CDR3: TGTGCCTGTGGCCCAAATTCACCCCTCCACTTT.

This clone came up once. The chain recombines TRBV5-1 with TRBJ2-3; a weak D match, TRBD2 (7 bases). Trimming removed 0 bases from V and 4 bases from J, with 9 bases in between. Germline V gene lookup returns CDR1 SGHRS and CDR2 YFSETQ. CDR3 length: 14 amino acids. The CDR3: CASSLVGGADTQYF. CDR3 nucleotide sequence: TGCGCCAGCAGCTTGGTAGGGGGGGCAGATACGCAGTATTTT.

The chain is built from TRBV28 and TRBJ2-1; 12 positions match TRBD2. Germline CDR1 and CDR2: MDHEN and SYDVKM. This CDR3 has 16 residues. Losses at the gene ends were 3 bases for V and 3 bases for J; bases not matched to a gene: 3. The CDR3 loop is CASSFTLAGGYNEQFF. DNA of the CDR3: TGTGCCAGCAGTTTTACACTAGCGGGGGGCTACAATGAGCAGTTCTTC.

V usage is TRBV7-8 and J usage is TRBJ1-5; 8 bases align to TRBD1. Germline V gene lookup returns CDR1 SGHVS and CDR2 FQNEAQ. The CDR3 consists of 17 residues. The ends lost 4 bases at V and 2 bases at J; junction bases unmatched: 10. The CDR3 nucleotides are TGTGCCAGCAGCTGGGGACAGGCGGGTCTCGGCAATCAGCCCCAGCATTTT. Protein product: CASSWGQAGLGNQPQHF.

V gene TRBV21-1 combines with J gene TRBJ2-3. TRBV21-1 is tagged as a pseudogene. The CDR3 length is 13 residues. CDR3 in amino acids: CASPWGSTDTQYF. CDR3 coding DNA: TGTGCCAGCCCGTGGGGAAGCACAGATACGCAGTATTTT.

This clone was observed a few times. The rearrangement joins TRBV7-9 to TRBJ1-6; D uncertain. This CDR3 is 15 amino acids long. Trimming took 7 bases from V and 8 from J, leaving 18 bases between them. Germline CDR1 is SEHNR and CDR2 is FQNEAQ (reference sequence). The CDR3 sequence: CASTKDLIGHSPLHF. The CDR3 DNA reads as TGTGCCAGCACTAAAGACCTCATCGGCCATTCACCCCTCCACTTT.

This rearrangement joins TRBV6-5 to TRBJ2-2; no clear D. The CDR3 runs 13 residues. Deletions cut 0 bases from V and 6 bases from J, with 5 bases between. Germline loops: CDR1 MNHEY, CDR2 SVGAGI. The CDR3 DNA is TGTGCCAGCAGTTACTCGACTCCCGGGGAGCTGTTTTTT. It codes for CASSYSTPGELFF.

This clone was seen a single time. The CDR3 sequence is CASSPALGQGSETQYF. Here the CDR3 DNA reads TGCGCCAGCAGCCCAGCACTTGGACAGGGGTCGGAGACCCAGTACTTC. This chain connects TRBV5-1 to TRBJ2-5; TRBD1 aligns across 9 bases. This CDR3 is 16 amino acids long. Per the germline V gene, CDR1 is SGHRS and CDR2 is YFSETQ. With 4 bases clipped from V and 5 bases from J, the junction kept 12 bases outside the gene matches.

The chain couples TRBV10-3 to TRBJ2-7, with TRBD1 as a possible D gene (7 bases). Trimming cost V 5 bases and J 6 bases, with 23 bases left between them. The CDR3 totals 16 residues. Germline CDR1 and CDR2: ENHRY and SYGVKD. CDR3 nucleotide sequence: TGTGCCATCAGTTCCACTGGGGGGACAGTCCCCCTCGAGCAGTACTTC. Residues: CAISSTGGTVPLEQYF.

The chain has TRBV28 and TRBJ1-6; D remains ambiguous. CDR3 length: 14 residues. Trimming left V 7 bases short and J 10 bases short, with 17 bases between. Germline lookup yields CDR1 MDHEN and CDR2 SYDVKM. CDR3 nucleotides: TGTGCCAGCAAAAAGAGGGAAATAGTCTCACCCCTCCACTTT. The encoded protein is CASKKREIVSPLHF.

This clone was counted only a few times. The chain joins TRBV2 to TRBJ1-5; 7 bases align to TRBD1. The CDR3 is 15 residues long. Losses at the gene ends were 5 bases for V and 3 bases for J; bases not matched to a gene: 7. The germline CDR1 and CDR2 sequences are SNHLY and FYNNEI. The CDR3 loop is CASSPPDRDNQPQHF. CDR3 DNA: TGTGCCAGCAGTCCCCCCGACAGGGACAATCAGCCCCAGCATTTT.

The V and J genes are TRBV7-9 and TRBJ2-2; D is unclear. Trimming cost V 6 bases and J 8 bases, with 19 bases left between them. CDR3 length: 15 amino acids. Germline V gives CDR1 SEHNR, CDR2 FQNEAQ (reference sequence). The CDR3 DNA reads as TGTGCCAGCAGTCAACCGGGCATAGAGAAAGGGGAGCTGTTTTTT. It specifies CASSQPGIEKGELFF. Using reference TRBV7-9 and TRBJ2-2 for the parts outside the CDR3, the full variable domain is DTGVSQNPRHKITKRGQNVTFRCDPISEHNRLYWYRQTLGQGPEFLTYFQNEAQLEKSRLLSDRFSAERPKGSFSTLEIQRTEQGDSAMYLCASSQPGIEKGELFFGEGSRLTVL.

The gene calls are TRBV7-8 and TRBJ2-2; perhaps TRBD1 as D (6 bases). The CDR3 runs to 15 residues. The ends were cut back, 6 bases at V and 7 bases at J, with 18 bases in the middle. Germline CDR1 reads SGHVS; CDR2 reads FQNEAQ. CDR3 residues: CASREFPGQIGELFF. DNA of the CDR3: TGTGCCAGCAGGGAGTTTCCCGGACAGATCGGGGAGCTGTTTTTT.

This chain connects TRBV6-1 to TRBJ2-7, with D possibly being TRBD2 (6 bases). The CDR3 runs 18 residues. The germline gives CDR1 MNHNS, CDR2 SASEGT. The V end was cut by 4 bases, the J end by 2 bases, with 24 bases between. CDR3 sequence: CASSAMRDPRGPPYEQYF. As DNA, the CDR3 is TGTGCCAGCAGTGCAATGCGGGATCCACGAGGGCCCCCCTACGAGCAGTACTTC.